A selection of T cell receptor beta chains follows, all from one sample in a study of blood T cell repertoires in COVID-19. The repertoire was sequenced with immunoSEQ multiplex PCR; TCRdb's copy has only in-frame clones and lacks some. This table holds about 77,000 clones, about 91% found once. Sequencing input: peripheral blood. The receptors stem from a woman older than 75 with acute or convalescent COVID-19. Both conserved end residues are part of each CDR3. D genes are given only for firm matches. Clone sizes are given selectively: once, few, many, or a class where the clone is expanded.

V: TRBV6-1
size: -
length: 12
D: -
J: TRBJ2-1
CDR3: CASRPEVNEQFF
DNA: TGTGCCAGCAGGCCGGAGGTCAATGAGCAGTTCTTC

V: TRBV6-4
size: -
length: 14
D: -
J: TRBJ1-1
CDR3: CASTLTEMNTEAFF
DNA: TGTGCCAGCACACTGACAGAGATGAACACTGAAGCTTTCTTT

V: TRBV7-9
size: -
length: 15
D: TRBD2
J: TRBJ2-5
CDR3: CASSLPAGNQETQYF
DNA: TGTGCCAGCAGCTTACCAGCGGGAAACCAAGAGACCCAGTACTTC

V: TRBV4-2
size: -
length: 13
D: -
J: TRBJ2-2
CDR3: CASSQVAQRELFF
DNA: TGTGCCAGCAGCCAAGTTGCCCAGAGGGAGCTGTTTTTT

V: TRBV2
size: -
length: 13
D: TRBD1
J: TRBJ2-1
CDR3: CASSGTGDNEQFF
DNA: TGTGCCAGCAGCGGGACAGGGGATAATGAGCAGTTCTTC

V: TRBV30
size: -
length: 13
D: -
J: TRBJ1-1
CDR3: CAWTLGGGTEAFF
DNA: TGTGCCTGGACCCTCGGCGGGGGCACTGAAGCTTTCTTT

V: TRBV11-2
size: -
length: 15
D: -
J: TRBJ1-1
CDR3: CASSLGDLRNTEAFF
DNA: TGTGCCAGCAGCTTAGGGGACTTAAGGAACACTGAAGCTTTCTTT

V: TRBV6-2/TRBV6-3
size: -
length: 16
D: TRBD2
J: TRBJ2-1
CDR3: CASSSRTSGGANEQFF
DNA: TGTGCCAGCAGTTCCCGGACTAGCGGGGGGGCGAATGAGCAGTTCTTC

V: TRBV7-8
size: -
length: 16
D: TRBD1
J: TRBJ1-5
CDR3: CASSFRGAVGNQPQHF
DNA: TGTGCCAGCAGCTTCAGGGGGGCGGTTGGGAATCAGCCCCAGCATTTT

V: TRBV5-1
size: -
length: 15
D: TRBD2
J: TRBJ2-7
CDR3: CASSLALAVPYEQYF
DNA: TGCGCCAGCAGCTTGGCACTAGCGGTCCCCTACGAGCAGTACTTC

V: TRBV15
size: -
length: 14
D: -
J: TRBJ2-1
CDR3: CATTRDRTDNEQFF
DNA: TGTGCCACCACCAGGGACCGGACAGACAATGAGCAGTTCTTC

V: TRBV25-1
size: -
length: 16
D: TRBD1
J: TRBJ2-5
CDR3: CASSVPGQALQETQYF
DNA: TGTGCCAGCAGTGTACCGGGACAGGCCCTTCAAGAGACCCAGTACTTC

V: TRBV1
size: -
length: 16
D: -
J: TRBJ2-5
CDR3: CTSSQDSGGALETQYF
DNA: TGCACCAGCAGCCAAGATAGCGGGGGGGCCCTCGAGACCCAGTACTTC

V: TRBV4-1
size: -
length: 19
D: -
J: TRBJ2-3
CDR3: CASSQERVAGLFETDTQYF
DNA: TGCGCCAGCAGCCAAGAAAGGGTTGCAGGGCTCTTTGAAACAGATACGCAGTATTTT

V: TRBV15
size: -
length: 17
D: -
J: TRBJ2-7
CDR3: CATSSRAPGGVYYEQYF
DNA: TGTGCCACCAGCTCGCGGGCGCCCGGCGGGGTTTACTACGAGCAGTACTTC

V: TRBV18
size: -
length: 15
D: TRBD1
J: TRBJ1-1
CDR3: CASSLRTGQTAEAFF
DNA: TGTGCCAGCTCACTCCGGACAGGGCAAACAGCTGAAGCTTTCTTT

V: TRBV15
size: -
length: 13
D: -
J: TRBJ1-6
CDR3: CATSRDTGSPLHF
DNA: TGTGCCACCAGCAGAGATACGGGTTCACCCCTCCACTTT

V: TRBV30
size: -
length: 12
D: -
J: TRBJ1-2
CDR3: CAWSLHIYGYTF
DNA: TGTGCCTGGAGTCTCCACATTTATGGCTACACCTTC

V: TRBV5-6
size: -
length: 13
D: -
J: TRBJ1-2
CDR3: CASSEGEGRGYTF
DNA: TGTGCCAGCAGTGAGGGGGAAGGACGTGGCTACACCTTC

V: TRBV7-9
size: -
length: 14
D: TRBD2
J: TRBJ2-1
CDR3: CASVLAGGHNEQFF
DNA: TGTGCCAGCGTTCTAGCGGGGGGACACAATGAGCAGTTCTTC

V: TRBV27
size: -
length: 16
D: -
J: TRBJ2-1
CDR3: CASSSKSSASYNEQFF
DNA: TGTGCCAGCAGTTCCAAGTCTAGCGCCTCCTACAATGAGCAGTTCTTC

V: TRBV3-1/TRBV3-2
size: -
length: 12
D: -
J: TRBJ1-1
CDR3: CASSQASTEAFF
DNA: TGTGCCAGCAGCCAAGCCTCCACTGAAGCTTTCTTT

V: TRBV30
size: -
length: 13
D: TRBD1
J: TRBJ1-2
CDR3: CAWSTGGYYGYTF
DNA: TGTGCCTGGAGTACAGGGGGATACTATGGCTACACCTTC

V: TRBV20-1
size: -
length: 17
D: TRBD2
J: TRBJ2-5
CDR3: CSASGQGLAGSPETQYF
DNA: TGCAGTGCTAGTGGTCAAGGACTAGCGGGTTCGCCAGAGACCCAGTACTTC

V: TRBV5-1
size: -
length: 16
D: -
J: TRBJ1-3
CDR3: CASSPEDSTSGNTIYF
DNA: TGCGCCAGCAGCCCTGAAGACAGTACCTCTGGAAACACCATATATTTT

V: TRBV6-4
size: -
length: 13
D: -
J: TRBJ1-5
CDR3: CASSPEFNQPQHF
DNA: TGTGCCAGCAGTCCAGAATTCAATCAGCCCCAGCATTTT

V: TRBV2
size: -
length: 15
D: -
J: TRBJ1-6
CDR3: CASSELWGQNSPLHF
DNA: TGTGCCAGCAGTGAATTGTGGGGGCAGAATTCACCCCTCCACTTT

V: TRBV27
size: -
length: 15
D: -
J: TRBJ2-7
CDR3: CASSLSTSRAYEQYF
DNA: TGTGCCAGCAGTTTATCTACTAGCAGAGCCTACGAGCAGTACTTC

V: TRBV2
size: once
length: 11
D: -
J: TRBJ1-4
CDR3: CASIALGKLFF
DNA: TGTGCCAGCATCGCTCTAGGAAAACTGTTTTTT

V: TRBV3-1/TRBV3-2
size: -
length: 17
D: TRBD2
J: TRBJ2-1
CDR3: CASSQDLASGTYNEQFF
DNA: TGTGCCAGCAGCCAAGATTTGGCTAGCGGGACCTACAATGAGCAGTTCTTC

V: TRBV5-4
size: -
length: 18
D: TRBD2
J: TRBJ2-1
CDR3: CASSRVVERGGPGNEQFF
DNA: TGTGCCAGCAGCCGTGTCGTTGAGCGGGGGGGGCCAGGCAATGAGCAGTTCTTC

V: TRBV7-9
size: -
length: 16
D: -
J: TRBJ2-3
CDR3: CASIRDSAREVDTQYF
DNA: TGTGCCAGCATCCGGGACTCAGCGCGGGAAGTTGATACGCAGTATTTT

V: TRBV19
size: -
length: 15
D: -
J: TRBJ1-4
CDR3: CATGDGPFVFAKLFF
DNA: TGTGCCACGGGGGATGGGCCCTTTGTCTTCGCAAAACTGTTTTTT

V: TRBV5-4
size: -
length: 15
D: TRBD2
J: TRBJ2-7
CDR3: CASSLGTSGTYEQYF
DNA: TGTGCCAGCAGCTTAGGGACTAGCGGGACATACGAGCAGTACTTC

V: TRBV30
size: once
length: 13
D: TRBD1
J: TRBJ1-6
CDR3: CAWRAQGVSPLHF
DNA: TGTGCCTGGAGAGCACAGGGGGTGTCACCCCTCCACTTT

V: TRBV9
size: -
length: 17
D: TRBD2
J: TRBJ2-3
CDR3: CASSAPGLAGPTDTQYF
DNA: TGTGCCAGCAGCGCACCCGGACTAGCGGGGCCTACAGATACGCAGTATTTT

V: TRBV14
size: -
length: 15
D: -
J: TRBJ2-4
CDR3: CASSQAGIGNYIQYF
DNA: TGTGCCAGCAGCCAAGCGGGGATTGGGAACTACATTCAGTACTTC

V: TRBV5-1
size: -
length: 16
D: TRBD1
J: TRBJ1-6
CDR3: CASSPTGTGDLSPLHF
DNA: TGCGCCAGCAGCCCCACCGGGACAGGGGATCTGTCACCCCTCCACTTT

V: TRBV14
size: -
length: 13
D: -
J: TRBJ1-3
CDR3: CASRQGAGNTIYF
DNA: TGTGCCAGCAGACAGGGTGCTGGAAACACCATATATTTT

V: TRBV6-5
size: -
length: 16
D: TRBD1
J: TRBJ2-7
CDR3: CASSYGRQGSSYEQYF
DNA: TGTGCCAGCAGTTACGGTCGACAGGGGAGCTCCTACGAGCAGTACTTC

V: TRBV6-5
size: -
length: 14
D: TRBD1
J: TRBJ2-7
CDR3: CALGQVRSSYEQYF
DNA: TGTGCCCTCGGACAGGTCAGGAGCTCCTACGAGCAGTACTTC

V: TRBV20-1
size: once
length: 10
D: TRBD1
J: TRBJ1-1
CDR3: CSAGGGKAFF
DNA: TGCAGTGCAGGAGGGGGCAAGGCTTTCTTT

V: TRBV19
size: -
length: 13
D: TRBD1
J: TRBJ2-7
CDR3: CASSIAGGYEQYF
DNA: TGTGCCAGTAGTATCGCAGGGGGCTACGAGCAGTACTTC

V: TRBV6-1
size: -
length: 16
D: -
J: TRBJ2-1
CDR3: CASSVWQASSYNEQFF
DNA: TGTGCCAGCAGTGTTTGGCAGGCGAGCTCCTACAATGAGCAGTTCTTC

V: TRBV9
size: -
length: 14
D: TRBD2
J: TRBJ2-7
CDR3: CASSVEVGGSEQYF
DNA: TGTGCCAGCAGCGTAGAAGTGGGAGGGTCCGAGCAGTACTTC

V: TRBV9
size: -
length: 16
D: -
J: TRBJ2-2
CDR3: CASGNVQGSPRGELFF
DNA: TGTGCCAGCGGAAATGTACAGGGAAGTCCGCGAGGGGAGCTGTTTTTT

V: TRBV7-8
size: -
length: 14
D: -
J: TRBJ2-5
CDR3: CASSLGFQKETQYF
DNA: TGTGCCAGCAGCTTAGGTTTCCAGAAAGAGACCCAGTACTTC

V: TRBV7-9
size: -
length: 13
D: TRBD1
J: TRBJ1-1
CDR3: CASSPGTGARAFF
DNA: TGTGCCAGCAGCCCCGGGACAGGGGCTAGGGCTTTCTTT

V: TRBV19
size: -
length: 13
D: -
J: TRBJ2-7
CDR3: CASADRGWDEQYF
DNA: TGTGCCAGTGCCGATAGGGGATGGGACGAGCAGTACTTC

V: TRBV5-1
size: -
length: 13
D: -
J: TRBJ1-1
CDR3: CASSLWGGTEAFF
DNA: TGCGCCAGCAGCTTGTGGGGGGGCACTGAAGCTTTCTTT

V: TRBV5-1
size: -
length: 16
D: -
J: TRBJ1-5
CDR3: CASSLEPVPSNQPQHF
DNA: TGCGCCAGCAGCTTGGAGCCGGTTCCTAGCAATCAGCCCCAGCATTTT

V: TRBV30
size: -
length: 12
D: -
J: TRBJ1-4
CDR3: CAWTQLRSKLFF
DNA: TGTGCCTGGACCCAACTCCGATCAAAACTGTTTTTT

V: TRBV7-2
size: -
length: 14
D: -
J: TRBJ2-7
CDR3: CASSLNRVGYEQYF
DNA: TGTGCCAGCAGCTTGAACAGAGTAGGATACGAGCAGTACTTC

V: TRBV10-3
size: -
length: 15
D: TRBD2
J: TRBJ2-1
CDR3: CATTTLAGGNYEQFF
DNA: TGTGCCACCACAACACTAGCGGGAGGGAACTATGAGCAGTTCTTC